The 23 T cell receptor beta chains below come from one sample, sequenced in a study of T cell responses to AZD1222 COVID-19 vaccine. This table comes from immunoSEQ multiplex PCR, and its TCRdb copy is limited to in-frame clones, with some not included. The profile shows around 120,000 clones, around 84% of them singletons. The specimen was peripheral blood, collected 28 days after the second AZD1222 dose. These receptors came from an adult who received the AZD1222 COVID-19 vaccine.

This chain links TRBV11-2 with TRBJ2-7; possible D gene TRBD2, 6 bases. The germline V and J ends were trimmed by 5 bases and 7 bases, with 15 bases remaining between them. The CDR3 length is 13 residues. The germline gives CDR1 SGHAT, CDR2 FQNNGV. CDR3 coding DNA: TGTGCCAGCAGCCGTCGGGGCGCGGGGGAGCAGTACTTC. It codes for CASSRRGAGEQYF.

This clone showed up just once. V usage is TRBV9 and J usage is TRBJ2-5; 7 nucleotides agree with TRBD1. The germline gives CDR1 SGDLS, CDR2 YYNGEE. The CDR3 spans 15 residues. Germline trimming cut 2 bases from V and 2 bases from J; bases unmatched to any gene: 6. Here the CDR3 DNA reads TGTGCCAGCAGCGTTCGGCTGACAGGGCAAGAGACCCAGTACTTC. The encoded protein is CASSVRLTGQETQYF.

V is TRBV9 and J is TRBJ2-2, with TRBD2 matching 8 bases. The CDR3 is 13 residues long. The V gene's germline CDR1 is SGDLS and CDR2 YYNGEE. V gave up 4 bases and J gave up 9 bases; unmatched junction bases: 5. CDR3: CASSPGGGRELFF. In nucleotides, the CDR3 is TGTGCCAGCAGCCCCGGGGGGGGCCGGGAGCTGTTTTTT.

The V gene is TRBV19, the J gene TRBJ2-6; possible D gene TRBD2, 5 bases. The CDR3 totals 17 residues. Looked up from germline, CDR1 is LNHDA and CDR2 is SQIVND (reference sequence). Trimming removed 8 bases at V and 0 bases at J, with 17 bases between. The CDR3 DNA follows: TGTGCCAGTCCGTTGGACGGGGAGTTCTCTGGGGCCAACGTCCTGACTTTC. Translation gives CASPLDGEFSGANVLTF.

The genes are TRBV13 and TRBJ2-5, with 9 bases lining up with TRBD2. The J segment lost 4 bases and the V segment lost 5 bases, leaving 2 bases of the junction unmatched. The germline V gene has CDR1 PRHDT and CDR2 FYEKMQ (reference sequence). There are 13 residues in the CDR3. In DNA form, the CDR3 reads TGTGCCAGCAGCCGAGCGGGGGGAGAGACCCAGTACTTC. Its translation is CASSRAGGETQYF.

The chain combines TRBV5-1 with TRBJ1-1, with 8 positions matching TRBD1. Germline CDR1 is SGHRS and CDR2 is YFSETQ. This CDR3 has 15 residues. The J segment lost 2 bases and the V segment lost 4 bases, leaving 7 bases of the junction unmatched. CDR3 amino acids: CASSRQQGGNTEAFF. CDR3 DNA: TGCGCCAGCAGCAGACAACAGGGGGGAAACACTGAAGCTTTCTTT.

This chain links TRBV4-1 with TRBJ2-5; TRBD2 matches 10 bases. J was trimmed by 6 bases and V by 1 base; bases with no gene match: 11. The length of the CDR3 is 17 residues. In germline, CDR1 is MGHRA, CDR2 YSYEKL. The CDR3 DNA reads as TGCGCCAGCAGCCAAGGGGCGGCTAGCGGGAGTGACAAGACCCAGTACTTC. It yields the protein CASSQGAASGSDKTQYF.

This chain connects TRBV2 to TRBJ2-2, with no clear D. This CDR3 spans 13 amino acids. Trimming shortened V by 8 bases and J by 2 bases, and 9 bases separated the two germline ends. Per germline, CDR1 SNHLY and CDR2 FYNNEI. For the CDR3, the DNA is TGTGCCAGCTGGAAGGGAAACACCGGGGAGCTGTTTTTT. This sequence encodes CASWKGNTGELFF.

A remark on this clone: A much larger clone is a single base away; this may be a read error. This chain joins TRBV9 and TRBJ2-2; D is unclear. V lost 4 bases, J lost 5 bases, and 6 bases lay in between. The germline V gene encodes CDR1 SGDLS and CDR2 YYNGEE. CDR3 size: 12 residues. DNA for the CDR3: TGTGCCAGCAGCCCCCATACCGGGGAGCTGTTTTTT. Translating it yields CASSPHTGELFF.

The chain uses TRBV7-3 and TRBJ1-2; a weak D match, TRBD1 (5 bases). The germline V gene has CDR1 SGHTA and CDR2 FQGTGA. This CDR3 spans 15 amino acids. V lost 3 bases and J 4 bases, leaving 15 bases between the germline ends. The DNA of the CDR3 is TGTGCCAGCAGCTTGCAGGGTGGCAGCCCCTATGGCTACACCTTC. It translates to CASSLQGGSPYGYTF.

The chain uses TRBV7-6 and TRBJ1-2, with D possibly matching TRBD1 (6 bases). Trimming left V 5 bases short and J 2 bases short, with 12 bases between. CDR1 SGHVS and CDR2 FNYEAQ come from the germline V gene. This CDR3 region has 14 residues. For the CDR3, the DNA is TGTGCCAGCAGCCCTCGGACAGACAACTATGGCTACACCTTC. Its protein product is CASSPRTDNYGYTF. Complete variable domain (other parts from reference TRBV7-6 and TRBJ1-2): GAGVSQSPRYKVTKRGQDVALRCDPISGHVSLYWYRQALGQGPEFLTYFNYEAQQDKSGLPNDRFSAERPEGSISTLTIQRTEQRDSAMYRCASSPRTDNYGYTFGSGTRLTVV.

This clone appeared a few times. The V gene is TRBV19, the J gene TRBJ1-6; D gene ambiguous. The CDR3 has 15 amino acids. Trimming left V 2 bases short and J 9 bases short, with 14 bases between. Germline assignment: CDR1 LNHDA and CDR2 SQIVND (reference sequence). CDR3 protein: CASSISLTWGSPLHF. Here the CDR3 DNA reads TGTGCCAGTAGTATATCGCTCACCTGGGGTTCACCCCTCCACTTT. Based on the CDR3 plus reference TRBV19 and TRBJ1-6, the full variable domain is DGGITQSPKYLFRKEGQNVTLSCEQNLNHDAMYWYRQDPGQGLRLIYYSQIVNDFQKGDIAEGYSVSREKKESFPLTVTSAQKNPTAFYLCASSISLTWGSPLHFGNGTRLTVT.

The CDR3 protein is CASRSGVGGYTF. CDR3 coding DNA: TGTGCCAGCAGATCAGGGGTGGGCGGCTACACCTTC. This sequence joins TRBV28 and TRBJ1-2, with D maybe TRBD1 (6 bases). V dropped 6 bases and J dropped 8 bases, with 13 bases sitting between them. The germline V gene encodes CDR1 MDHEN and CDR2 SYDVKM. This CDR3 contains 12 residues.

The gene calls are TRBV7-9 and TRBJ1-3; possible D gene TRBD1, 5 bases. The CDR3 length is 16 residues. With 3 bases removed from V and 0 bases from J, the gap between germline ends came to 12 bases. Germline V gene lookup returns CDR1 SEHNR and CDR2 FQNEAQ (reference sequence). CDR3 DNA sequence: TGTGCCAGCAGCTTCCTACGGACAAACTCTGGAAACACCATATATTTT. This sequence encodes CASSFLRTNSGNTIYF.

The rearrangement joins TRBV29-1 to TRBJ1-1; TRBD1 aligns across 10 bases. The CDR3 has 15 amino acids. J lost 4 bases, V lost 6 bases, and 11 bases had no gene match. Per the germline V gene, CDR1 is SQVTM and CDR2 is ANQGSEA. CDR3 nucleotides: TGCAGCGTCGACAGGGGGCTAGGATTCGGCACTGAAGCTTTCTTT. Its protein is CSVDRGLGFGTEAFF.

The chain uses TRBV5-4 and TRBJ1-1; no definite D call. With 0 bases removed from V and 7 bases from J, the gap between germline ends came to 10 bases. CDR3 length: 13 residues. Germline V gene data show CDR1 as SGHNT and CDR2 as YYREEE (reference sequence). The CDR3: CASSLEYGGEAFF. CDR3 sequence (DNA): TGTGCCAGCAGCTTGGAGTATGGCGGTGAAGCTTTCTTT.

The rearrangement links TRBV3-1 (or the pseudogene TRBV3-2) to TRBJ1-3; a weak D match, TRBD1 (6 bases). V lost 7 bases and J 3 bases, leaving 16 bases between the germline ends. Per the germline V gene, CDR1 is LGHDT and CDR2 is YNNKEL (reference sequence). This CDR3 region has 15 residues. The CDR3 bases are TGTGCCAGCACTCTATCAGGGGAACTTGGAAACACCATATATTTT. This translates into CASTLSGELGNTIYF.

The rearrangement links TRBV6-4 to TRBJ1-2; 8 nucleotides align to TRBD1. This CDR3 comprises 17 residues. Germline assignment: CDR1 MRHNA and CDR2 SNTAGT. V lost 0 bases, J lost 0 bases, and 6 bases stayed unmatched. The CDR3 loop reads CASSDSYRGLANYGYTF. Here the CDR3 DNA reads TGTGCCAGCAGTGACTCGTACAGGGGGTTAGCTAACTATGGCTACACCTTC.

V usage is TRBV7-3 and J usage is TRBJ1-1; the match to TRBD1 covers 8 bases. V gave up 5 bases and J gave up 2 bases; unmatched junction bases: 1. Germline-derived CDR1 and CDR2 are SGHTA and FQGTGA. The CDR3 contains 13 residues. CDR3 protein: CASSGQGNTEAFF. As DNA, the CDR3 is TGTGCCAGCAGCGGACAGGGAAACACTGAAGCTTTCTTT.

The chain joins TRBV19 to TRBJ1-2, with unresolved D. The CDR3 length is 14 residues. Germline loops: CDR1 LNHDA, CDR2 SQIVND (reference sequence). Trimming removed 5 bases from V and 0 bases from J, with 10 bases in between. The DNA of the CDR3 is TGTGCCAGTAGTCCGGCTGAAGCTAACTATGGCTACACCTTC. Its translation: CASSPAEANYGYTF.

CDR3 residues: CASSLGGQGGGETQYF. CDR3 DNA: TGTGCCAGCAGCTTAGGGGGGCAGGGCGGCGGAGAGACCCAGTACTTC. This chain uses TRBV11-3 with TRBJ2-5; weak D call: TRBD1 (6 bases). Trimming cost V 1 base and J 4 bases, with 16 bases left between them. The CDR3 covers 16 residues. Looked up from germline, CDR1 is SGHNT and CDR2 is YENEEA.

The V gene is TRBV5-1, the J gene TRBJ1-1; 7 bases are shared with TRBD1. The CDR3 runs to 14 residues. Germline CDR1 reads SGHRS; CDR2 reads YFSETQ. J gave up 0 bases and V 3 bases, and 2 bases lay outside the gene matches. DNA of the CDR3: TGCGCCAGCAGCTCGGGACAGTTGAACACTGAAGCTTTCTTT. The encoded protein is CASSSGQLNTEAFF.

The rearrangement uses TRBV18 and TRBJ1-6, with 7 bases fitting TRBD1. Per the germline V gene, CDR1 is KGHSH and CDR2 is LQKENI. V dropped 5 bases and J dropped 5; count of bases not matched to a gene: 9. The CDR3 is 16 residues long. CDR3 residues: CASSIATTGNNSPLHF. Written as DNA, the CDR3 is TGTGCCAGCTCAATAGCTACGACAGGGAATAATTCACCCCTCCACTTT.